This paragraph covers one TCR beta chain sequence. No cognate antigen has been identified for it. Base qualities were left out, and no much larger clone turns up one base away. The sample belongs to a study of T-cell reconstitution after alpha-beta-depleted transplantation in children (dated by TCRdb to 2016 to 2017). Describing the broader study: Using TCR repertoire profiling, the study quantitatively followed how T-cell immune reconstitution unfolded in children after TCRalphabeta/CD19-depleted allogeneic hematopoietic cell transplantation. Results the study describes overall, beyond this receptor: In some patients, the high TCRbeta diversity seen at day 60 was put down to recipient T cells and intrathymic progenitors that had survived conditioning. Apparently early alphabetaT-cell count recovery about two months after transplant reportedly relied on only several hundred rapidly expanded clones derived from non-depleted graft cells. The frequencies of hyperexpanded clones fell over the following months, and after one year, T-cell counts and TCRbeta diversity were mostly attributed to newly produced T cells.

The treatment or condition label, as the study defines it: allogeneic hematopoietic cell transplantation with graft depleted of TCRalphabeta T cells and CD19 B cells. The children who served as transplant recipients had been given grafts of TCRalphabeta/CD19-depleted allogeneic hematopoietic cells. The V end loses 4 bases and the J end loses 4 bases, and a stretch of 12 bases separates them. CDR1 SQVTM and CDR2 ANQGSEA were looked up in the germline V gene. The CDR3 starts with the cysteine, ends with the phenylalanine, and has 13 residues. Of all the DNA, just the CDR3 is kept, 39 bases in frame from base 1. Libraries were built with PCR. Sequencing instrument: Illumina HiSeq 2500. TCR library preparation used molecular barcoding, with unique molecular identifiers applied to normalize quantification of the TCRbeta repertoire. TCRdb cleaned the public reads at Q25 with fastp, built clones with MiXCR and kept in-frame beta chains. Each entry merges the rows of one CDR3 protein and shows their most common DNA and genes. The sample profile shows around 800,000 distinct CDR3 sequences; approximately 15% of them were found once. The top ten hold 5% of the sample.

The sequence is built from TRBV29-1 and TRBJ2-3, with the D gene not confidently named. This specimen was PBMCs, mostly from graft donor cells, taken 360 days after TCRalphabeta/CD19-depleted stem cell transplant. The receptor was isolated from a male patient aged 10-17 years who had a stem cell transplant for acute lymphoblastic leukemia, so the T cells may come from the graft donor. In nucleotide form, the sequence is TGCAGCGTTGCGGAAGGAATTGCAGATACGCAGTATTTT. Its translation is CSVAEGIADTQYF.